This TCR beta chain derives from a study of CD4 T cells in relation to SARS-CoV-2 and coronaviruses. With regard to this clone: Its antigen is still unknown.

Unexposed donor CD4+ T cells date from 2011-2018, before the COVID-19 pandemic. After roughly 9 days of culture, CD4+ T cells were isolated. Testing used SARS-CoV-2 S/N and four cold-coronavirus spikes on unexposed-donor CD4+ T cells, cells permitting. Assay used: immunoSEQ multiplex PCR; TCRdb lists only in-frame clones, some missing. The sample lists approximately 27,000 clones, 65% to 80% occurring once. CDR1 and CDR2 from the germline V gene are MNHEY and SVGEGT. V was trimmed by 2 bases and J by 1 base, leaving 11 bases between them. The CDR3 spans 15 residues. V is TRBV6-2 or TRBV6-3 and J is TRBJ2-5; D might be TRBD2 (5 bases). This clonotype originated in a human donor in good health. The sample was CD4+ T cells from PBMCs, cultured in vitro. DNA for the CDR3: TGTGCCAGCAGTTACCCACGAGGAGGCCAAGAGACCCAGTACTTC. It is translated as CASSYPRGGQETQYF.